Shown below are 18 T cell receptor beta chains from a single sample sequenced in a study of cytomegalovirus exposure and HLA in healthy donors. The PCR contained 60 Vbeta and 13 Jbeta primers. The repertoire was sequenced with immunoSEQ multiplex PCR; TCRdb's copy has only in-frame clones and lacks some. The sample includes 160,000 or so clones, less than 85% of them seen just once. The sample consisted of PBMCs. The receptors come from a woman aged 45-60 years in good health and CMV-seropositive.

The chain links TRBV6-5 to TRBJ2-3; 7 bases align to TRBD1. V dropped 5 bases and J dropped 1; count of bases not matched to a gene: 6. The V gene's germline CDR1 is MNHEY and CDR2 SVGAGI. CDR3 length equals 15 residues. The CDR3: CASSQRQGRTDTQYF. DNA of the CDR3: TGTGCCAGCAGTCAGAGACAGGGACGCACAGATACGCAGTATTTT.

This sequence joins TRBV6-1 and TRBJ1-2; 7 bases are a match to TRBD1. Losses at the gene ends were 3 bases for V and 4 bases for J; bases not matched to a gene: 8. The germline gives CDR1 MNHNS, CDR2 SASEGT. This CDR3 contains 15 residues. CDR3 region: CASSDPWTGRYGYTF. CDR3 coding DNA: TGTGCCAGCAGTGACCCTTGGACAGGCCGCTATGGCTACACCTTC.

V gene TRBV4-1 combines with J gene TRBJ1-6; D uncertain. Trimming took off 1 base at V and 13 bases at J, with 8 bases between the two ends. The CDR3 extends over 12 amino acids. Germline V gene lookup returns CDR1 MGHRA and CDR2 YSYEKL. The CDR3 spells CASSQVGSPLHF. CDR3 bases: TGCGCCAGCAGCCAAGTCGGGTCGCCCCTCCACTTT.

The rearrangement links TRBV12-1 to TRBJ2-5; TRBD1 reflects the table's D call only, with no check against the DNA. TRBV12-1 is a pseudogene locus. The length of the CDR3 is 10 residues. CDR3 sequence (DNA): TGTGCCAGCAGCTATCGACACCAGTACTTC. It is translated as CASSYRHQYF.

The V and J genes are TRBV6-4 and TRBJ1-1; 8 nucleotides line up with TRBD1. CDR1 and CDR2 from the germline V gene are MRHNA and SNTAGT. Losses at the gene ends were 4 bases for V and 4 bases for J; bases not matched to a gene: 5. The CDR3 contains 14 residues. CDR3 protein: CASSAGQGSTEAFF. Here the CDR3 DNA reads TGTGCCAGCAGTGCAGGACAGGGAAGCACTGAAGCTTTCTTT.

The V and J genes are TRBV4-2 and TRBJ1-5, with D unclear. The CDR3 is made up of 14 amino acids. In germline, CDR1 is LGHNA, CDR2 YNFKEQ. V gave up 1 base and J gave up 2 bases, with 6 bases separating them. The CDR3 sequence is CASSQVGGNQPQHF. CDR3 DNA: TGTGCCAGCAGCCAAGTCGGGGGCAATCAGCCCCAGCATTTT.

A single count supports this clone. This chain links TRBV2 with TRBJ2-2; TRBD1 matches 9 bases. Unmatched junction bases numbered 15, after V lost 6 bases and J lost 1 base. The V gene's germline CDR1 is SNHLY and CDR2 FYNNEI. This CDR3 has 19 residues. The CDR3 nucleotides are TGTGCCAGCAGGCCGAGACCGGGGACAGGGCCCGTGAACACCGGGGAGCTGTTTTTT. Encoded protein: CASRPRPGTGPVNTGELFF. The full variable domain, in which reference TRBV2 and TRBJ2-2 provide the parts outside the CDR3, is EPEVTQTPSHQVTQMGQEVILRCVPISNHLYFYWYRQILGQKVEFLVSFYNNEISEKSEIFDDQFSVERPDGSNFTLKIRSTKLEDSAMYFCASRPRPGTGPVNTGELFFGEGSRLTVL.

This clone was counted a few times. The rearrangement uses TRBV6-5 and TRBJ1-2; D is possibly TRBD1 (5 bases). V was cut by 6 bases and J by 4 bases, with 6 bases left in between. Germline V gene data show CDR1 as MNHEY and CDR2 as SVGAGI. This CDR3 contains 11 residues. Here the CDR3 DNA reads TGTGCCAGCAGAGACAGCTATGGCTACACCTTC. Its protein product is CASRDSYGYTF.

The V call is TRBV30, the J call TRBJ2-7; a weak D match, TRBD1 (5 bases). Per germline, CDR1 GTSNPN and CDR2 SVGIG (reference sequence). Trimming took 2 bases from V and 2 from J, leaving 13 bases between them. The CDR3 length is 14 residues. The CDR3 nucleotides read TGTGCCTGGAGTCGGCAGGGCAACCCCTACGAGCAGTACTTC. Protein: CAWSRQGNPYEQYF.

The rearrangement joins TRBV13 to TRBJ2-1, with D perhaps TRBD1 (5 bases). The V gene lost 3 bases and the J gene lost 6 bases, with 12 bases spanning the gap. The CDR3 extends over 14 amino acids. Germline-derived CDR1 and CDR2 are PRHDT and FYEKMQ (reference sequence). The CDR3 loop is CASSLGREVNEQFF. CDR3 DNA sequence: TGTGCCAGCAGCTTGGGCAGGGAAGTCAATGAGCAGTTCTTC.

The chain combines TRBV7-2 with TRBJ1-1; maybe TRBD1 (5 bases). The germline V gene has CDR1 SGHTA and CDR2 FQGNSA. Trimming took off 2 bases at V and 4 bases at J, with 17 bases between the two ends. The CDR3 is made up of 16 amino acids. The CDR3 loop is CASSLQMGRAGTEAFF. CDR3 in DNA: TGTGCCAGCAGCTTACAGATGGGCAGGGCAGGCACTGAAGCTTTCTTT.

The rearrangement uses TRBV27 and TRBJ1-2; 8 nucleotides match TRBD1. The V segment lost 5 bases and the J segment 1 base; nucleotides outside the gene matches: 15. Germline V gene data show CDR1 as MNHEY and CDR2 as SMNVEV (reference sequence). The CDR3 has 18 amino acids. CDR3 sequence: CASSPSTGAKLVNYGYTF. CDR3 coding DNA: TGTGCCAGCAGTCCCTCGACAGGGGCGAAACTCGTTAACTATGGCTACACCTTC.

The genes are TRBV6-1 and TRBJ2-7; 9 bases are shared with TRBD1. The CDR3 runs 13 residues. V was pared by 10 bases and J by 2 bases, with 6 bases of the junction left unmatched. CDR1 MNHNS and CDR2 SASEGT come from the germline V gene. The DNA of the CDR3 is TGTGCCACAGACAGGGGGAGGCCCTACGAGCAGTACTTC. This translates into CATDRGRPYEQYF.

CDR3 residues: CASSRGYEQYF. The CDR3 nucleotides read TGTGCTTCTTCAAGGGGGTACGAGCAGTACTTC. The V and J genes are TRBV2 and TRBJ2-7; D might be TRBD1 (6 bases). Germline CDR1 reads SNHLY; CDR2 reads FYNNEI. The CDR3 contains 11 residues.

The rearrangement uses TRBV6-5 and TRBJ1-3, with a possible D match to TRBD1 (5 bases). Germline CDR1 MNHEY, CDR2 SVGAGI. The CDR3 is 15 residues long. V was cut by 0 bases and J by 4 bases, with 10 bases left in between. CDR3 region: CASSYSSQGGNTIYF. The DNA of the CDR3 is TGTGCCAGCAGTTACTCGAGTCAGGGCGGAAACACCATATATTTT.

This sequence joins TRBV5-4 and TRBJ2-1, with a tentative D call TRBD1 (6 bases). The germline gives CDR1 SGHNT, CDR2 YYREEE (reference sequence). The CDR3 has 16 residues. V was shortened by 4 bases and J by 2 bases, with 16 bases between the two germline ends. CDR3 sequence reads: CASSIEVRGTYNEQFF. CDR3 nucleotide sequence: TGTGCCAGCAGCATTGAGGTTAGGGGGACCTACAATGAGCAGTTCTTC.

The rearrangement links TRBV7-2 to TRBJ2-6; 8 bases are a match to TRBD2. In germline, CDR1 is SGHTA, CDR2 FQGNSA. J gave up 2 bases and V 3 bases, and 0 bases lay outside the gene matches. This CDR3 is 15 amino acids long. The CDR3 protein is CASSFGGAGANVLTF. DNA of the CDR3: TGTGCCAGCAGCTTCGGGGGGGCTGGGGCCAACGTCCTGACTTTC.

The V call is TRBV6-5, the J call TRBJ2-7; TRBD2 aligns across 8 bases. Germline V gives CDR1 MNHEY, CDR2 SVGAGI. V lost 7 bases to trimming and J lost 3 bases; unmatched junction nucleotides: 5. This CDR3 has 13 residues. DNA for the CDR3: TGTGCCAGCACCTCAGCGGGGGACTACGAGCAGTACTTC. Its protein is CASTSAGDYEQYF.